The clone carrying this T cell receptor (beta chain) is a singleton in its sample. These data are taken from a study of blood T cell repertoires in COVID-19. Looking at the study overall: The origin of the acute and convalescent COVID-19 samples was the United States, Italy and Spain. T cells, B-cell-depleted T cells, or PBMCs supplied cDNA or gDNA.

Germline loops: CDR1 SQVTM, CDR2 ANQGSEA. The CDR3 length is 14 residues. V gave up 7 bases and J gave up 2 bases; unmatched junction bases: 6. TCRdb keeps only in-frame clones here, not all; method: immunoSEQ multiplex PCR. The sample has 250,000 to 300,000 clones, roughly 90% seen once. Followed longitudinally, the Seattle patients had been enrolled during active infection. This clonotype originated in a woman aged 25 to 39 with COVID-19, enrolled during active disease. The sample taken for sequencing was peripheral blood. The V call is TRBV29-1, the J call TRBJ2-1; 9 positions match TRBD1. In nucleotides, the CDR3 is TGCAGCGCCCGGACAGGGGAGACCTACAATGAGCAGTTCTTC. Translating gives CSARTGETYNEQFF.